One sample yielded the 2 T cell receptor beta chains listed below, sequenced in a study of monozygotic twins with inflammatory bowel disease. Following a re-call of the 5' RACE reads, TCRdb has one entry per CDR3 protein and lacks DNA. The table for this sample gives about 160,000 distinct CDR3 sequences. Specimen: blood. These receptors all stem from a human donor with ulcerative colitis or Crohn's disease, or a healthy co-twin of an affected twin (not recorded which).

The genes are TRBV7-2 and TRBJ2-5. Germline V gene data show CDR1 as SGHTA and CDR2 as FQGNSA. The CDR3 runs 13 residues. This chain's CDR3 is CASSFSGQETQYF.

This chain's CDR3 is CASSPHGVGGDTQYF. V gene TRBV7-3 combines with J gene TRBJ2-3; with no DNA, the TCRdb D assignment of TRBD1 cannot be verified. The CDR3 contains 15 residues. The V gene's germline CDR1 is SGHTA and CDR2 FQGTGA.